The 31 T cell receptor beta chains listed next were all sequenced from one sample in a study of blood T cell repertoires in COVID-19 (dated by TCRdb to between 2020 and 2021). Library preparation used the immunoSEQ multiplex PCR assay. The table comes from immuneACCESS by way of TCRdb, which keeps in-frame sequences with V and J called. Part of the clones is missing from these tables; in studies checked, under half for an unresolved V gene and the rest for unknown reasons. In this sample the table shows more than 110,000 clones, 88% of which occur a single time. The ten top clones hold over 9.5% of the sample. The sample taken for sequencing was peripheral blood. Source of these receptors: a man aged 50-59 years with active or convalescent COVID-19.

The V and J genes are TRBV27 and TRBJ1-2, with 7 nucleotides matching TRBD1. The CDR3 runs 13 residues. Trimming cost V 5 bases and J 4 bases; bases outside gene matches: 4. Germline lookup yields CDR1 MNHEY and CDR2 SMNVEV (reference sequence). In DNA form, the CDR3 reads TGTGCCAGCAGTCTTGACAGGGCCTATGGCTACACCTTC. Its translation: CASSLDRAYGYTF.

This chain joins TRBV28 and TRBJ1-6; 8 bases are a match to TRBD1. CDR3 length equals 16 residues. The trim removed 7 bases at V and 3 bases at J, leaving 8 bases unmatched. Germline CDR1 and CDR2: MDHEN and SYDVKM. The CDR3 loop is CASKSAGTGYNSPLHF. The CDR3 DNA sequence: TGTGCCAGCAAATCCGCCGGGACAGGCTATAATTCACCCCTCCACTTT.

V gene TRBV24-1 combines with J gene TRBJ2-7, with TRBD1 matching 9 bases. J gave up 4 bases and V 4 bases, and 7 bases lay outside the gene matches. CDR3 length: 15 residues. Germline V gene data show CDR1 as KGHDR and CDR2 as SFDVKD. The CDR3 DNA reads as TGTGCCACCAGTGACCCGGGACAGGGAGGGTACGAGCAGTACTTC. This sequence encodes CATSDPGQGGYEQYF.

This clone was recorded once. The V gene is TRBV7-3, the J gene TRBJ2-5; 7 bases fit TRBD2. CDR1 SGHTA and CDR2 FQGTGA come from the germline V gene. The J segment lost 3 bases and the V segment lost 2 bases, leaving 3 bases of the junction unmatched. The CDR3 is 14 residues long. As DNA, the CDR3 is TGTGCCAGCAGCTTAGGCGGGAGAGAAGAGACCCAGTACTTC. Translated, it gives CASSLGGREETQYF.

The chain uses TRBV5-1 and TRBJ2-7; 7 bases fit TRBD1. V lost 6 bases to trimming and J lost 4 bases; unmatched junction nucleotides: 13. Germline lookup yields CDR1 SGHRS and CDR2 YFSETQ. This CDR3 is built from 15 residues. The CDR3 sequence: CASTELETGRYEQYF. The CDR3 region has the DNA TGCGCCAGCACCGAACTTGAGACAGGGAGATACGAGCAGTACTTC.

The J gene is TRBJ1-6, the V gene TRBV9, with 7 bases matching TRBD1. CDR3 size: 15 residues. J lost 3 bases, V lost 3 bases, and 3 bases had no gene match. Germline V gene data show CDR1 as SGDLS and CDR2 as YYNGEE. This CDR3 is CASSAGQLYNSPLHF. The CDR3 DNA follows: TGTGCCAGCAGCGCGGGACAGCTCTATAATTCACCCCTCCACTTT. The variable domain in full, with the rest retrieved from reference TRBV9 and TRBJ1-6, is DSGVTQTPKHLITATGQRVTLRCSPRSGDLSVYWYQQSLDQGLQFLIQYYNGEERAKGNILERFSAQQFPDLHSELNLSSLELGDSALYFCASSAGQLYNSPLHFGNGTRLTVT.

The rearrangement links TRBV7-9 to TRBJ1-4, with TRBD1 as a possible D gene (5 bases). The CDR3 contains 15 residues. Germline values: CDR1 SEHNR, CDR2 FQNEAQ (reference sequence). Trimming removed 1 base at V and 7 bases at J, with 13 bases between. The CDR3 sequence: CASSLDRGGSEKLFF. In nucleotides, the CDR3 is TGTGCCAGCAGCTTAGATAGGGGCGGGAGTGAAAAACTGTTTTTT. The variable domain in full, with the rest retrieved from reference TRBV7-9 and TRBJ1-4, is DTGVSQNPRHKITKRGQNVTFRCDPISEHNRLYWYRQTLGQGPEFLTYFQNEAQLEKSRLLSDRFSAERPKGSFSTLEIQRTEQGDSAMYLCASSLDRGGSEKLFFGSGTQLSVL.

This chain links TRBV3-1 (or the pseudogene TRBV3-2) with TRBJ2-7; D not certain. The length of the CDR3 is 15 residues. Trimming took off 1 base at V and 1 base at J, with 11 bases between the two ends. Germline lookup yields CDR1 LGHDT and CDR2 YNNKEL (reference sequence). The CDR3 is CASSQATLISYEQYF. The CDR3 DNA follows: TGTGCCAGCAGCCAAGCGACTCTTATTTCCTACGAGCAGTACTTC.

The rearrangement links TRBV30 to TRBJ1-5; D is possibly TRBD1 (6 bases). Trimming took 5 bases from V and 7 from J, leaving 15 bases between them. Germline lookup yields CDR1 GTSNPN and CDR2 SVGIG (reference sequence). CDR3 length: 13 amino acids. CDR3 region: CAWGSRGGQPQHF. The CDR3 DNA follows: TGTGCCTGGGGGTCCAGGGGCGGGCAGCCCCAGCATTTT.

This chain joins TRBV5-1 and TRBJ1-4; TRBD1 matches 7 bases. J lost 3 bases, V lost 3 bases, and 8 bases had no gene match. The CDR3 runs to 16 residues. CDR1 SGHRS and CDR2 YFSETQ come from the germline V gene. The CDR3 coding sequence is TGCGCCAGCAGCTCAACACCGGGACAGCCTAATGAAAAACTGTTTTTT. Encoded protein: CASSSTPGQPNEKLFF.

The J gene is TRBJ1-2, the V gene TRBV5-1; 9 bases fit TRBD1. CDR1 SGHRS and CDR2 YFSETQ come from the germline V gene. V gave up 4 bases and J gave up 5 bases; unmatched junction bases: 9. CDR3 length: 15 residues. This CDR3 is CASSIDRGSVYGYTF. In DNA, the CDR3 is TGCGCCAGCAGCATAGACAGGGGGAGTGTATATGGCTACACCTTC.

The chain combines TRBV6-1 with TRBJ2-4; D is unclear. The V end lost 3 bases, the J end lost 2 bases, and 14 bases lay between the germline ends. The germline V gene encodes CDR1 MNHNS and CDR2 SASEGT. This CDR3 region has 16 residues. The CDR3 here is CASSDRMRLTKNIQYF. The CDR3 nucleotides are TGTGCCAGCAGTGATCGAATGAGATTAACCAAAAACATTCAGTACTTC.

The chain joins TRBV28 to TRBJ2-7, with D perhaps matching TRBD2 (6 bases). Trimming stripped 5 bases from V and 1 base from J, with 21 bases between. CDR3 length: 17 residues. In germline, CDR1 is MDHEN, CDR2 SYDVKM. The CDR3 loop is CASSPGFSGGASYEQYF. The CDR3 nucleotides are TGTGCCAGCAGTCCCGGTTTCAGTGGCGGGGCATCCTACGAGCAGTACTTC.

CDR3 sequence reads: CASSQEGTTRTNTDTQYF. The CDR3 region has the DNA TGCGCCAGCAGCCAAGAAGGTACTACCAGGACAAACACAGATACGCAGTATTTT. The chain couples TRBV4-1 to TRBJ2-3, with D perhaps TRBD1 (5 bases). CDR3 size: 18 residues. From germline, CDR1 is MGHRA and CDR2 YSYEKL. The ends were cut back, 0 bases at V and 2 bases at J, with 18 bases in the middle.

This clone appeared once. The chain joins TRBV12-3 or TRBV12-4 to TRBJ2-4, with D possibly matching TRBD2 (6 bases). The CDR3 sequence is 13 residues long. Trimming left V 7 bases short and J 9 bases short, with 16 bases between. DNA of the CDR3: TGTGCCAGCAACGGAGGGGCTAGTGGCATTCAGTACTTC. Translated, it gives CASNGGASGIQYF.

The J gene is TRBJ2-5, the V gene TRBV6-5; TRBD2 is a possible D gene (5 bases). Trimming took 7 bases from V and 1 from J, leaving 16 bases between them. The CDR3 has 15 amino acids. The germline gives CDR1 MNHEY, CDR2 SVGAGI. CDR3 DNA sequence: TGTGCCAGCACCGGCCTCGTGGGGAGCCAAGAGACCCAGTACTTC. This translates into CASTGLVGSQETQYF.

V usage is TRBV7-2 and J usage is TRBJ2-5; TRBD1 matches 9 bases. V dropped 4 bases and J dropped 0; count of bases not matched to a gene: 9. The germline gives CDR1 SGHTA, CDR2 FQGNSA. The CDR3 length is 17 residues. CDR3 nucleotide sequence: TGTGCCAGCAGCTCACCTCCGGGACAGGGCAACCAAGAGACCCAGTACTTC. This codes for CASSSPPGQGNQETQYF.

The genes are TRBV9 and TRBJ1-2; D is uncertain. This CDR3 comprises 15 residues. V was trimmed by 0 bases and J by 2 bases, leaving 11 bases between them. Looked up from germline, CDR1 is SGDLS and CDR2 is YYNGEE. CDR3 protein: CASSVGTPRNYGYTF. CDR3 nucleotides: TGTGCCAGCAGCGTAGGTACTCCGAGGAACTATGGCTACACCTTC.

This clone was seen only once. This sequence joins TRBV6-6 and TRBJ2-7; possible D gene TRBD2, 6 bases. V lost 7 bases and J lost 3, with 13 bases in between. From germline, CDR1 is MNHNY and CDR2 SVGAGI (reference sequence). The CDR3 loop spans 13 amino acids. Here the CDR3 reads CASTPGGSYEQYF. CDR3 coding DNA: TGTGCCAGCACCCCCGGGGGTAGCTACGAGCAGTACTTC.

This clone was seen once. This chain links TRBV19 with TRBJ2-4; TRBD1 might be the D (5 bases). This CDR3 has 15 amino acids. Trimming left V 4 bases short and J 0 bases short, with 10 bases between. Germline CDR1 LNHDA, CDR2 SQIVND (reference sequence). For the CDR3, the DNA is TGTGCCAGTAGTAGCAGGGTTTCAGCCAAAAACATTCAGTACTTC. Amino acids: CASSSRVSAKNIQYF.

The V gene is TRBV9, the J gene TRBJ1-2; 8 bases are shared with TRBD1. CDR1 and CDR2 from the germline V gene are SGDLS and YYNGEE. This CDR3 is 15 amino acids long. With 3 bases clipped from V and 2 bases from J, the junction kept 6 bases outside the gene matches. The CDR3 sequence: CASSETGAGNYGYTF. Written as DNA, the CDR3 is TGTGCCAGCAGCGAGACAGGGGCGGGAAACTATGGCTACACCTTC.

The chain links TRBV10-3 to TRBJ1-1; D is undetermined. The CDR3 loop spans 13 amino acids. V dropped 6 bases and J dropped 0 bases, with 8 bases sitting between them. Germline lookup yields CDR1 ENHRY and CDR2 SYGVKD. The CDR3: CAIRNTMNTEAFF. The CDR3 DNA reads as TGTGCCATCAGGAACACCATGAACACTGAAGCTTTCTTT.

DNA for the CDR3: TGTGCCAGCAGGCGGACAGGGCCCGCCAAAAACATTCAGTACTTC. It yields the protein CASRRTGPAKNIQYF. The chain uses TRBV2 and TRBJ2-4; TRBD1 aligns across 8 bases. Germline values: CDR1 SNHLY, CDR2 FYNNEI. CDR3 length: 15 amino acids. The junction had 5 bases not matched to a gene; V was cut back by 6 bases and J by 1 base.

The V and J genes are TRBV18 and TRBJ1-4; possible D gene TRBD1, 5 bases. V shed 3 bases and J shed 5 bases, with 16 bases lying between them. CDR1 and CDR2 (germline): KGHSH, LQKENI. The CDR3 totals 16 residues. For the CDR3, the DNA is TGTGCCAGCTCACCGGAGCCCACAGGATCGAATGAAAAACTGTTTTTT. It codes for CASSPEPTGSNEKLFF.

J is TRBJ2-3 and V is TRBV27; tentatively, D is TRBD2 (6 bases). Germline V gene sequence: CDR1 MNHEY, CDR2 SMNVEV (reference sequence). V was shortened by 8 bases and J by 5 bases, with 14 bases between the two germline ends. CDR3 length: 13 residues. The CDR3 protein is CASFSGSRDTQYF. The CDR3 DNA reads as TGTGCCAGCTTTTCCGGGAGTCGAGATACGCAGTATTTT.

The chain has TRBV27 and TRBJ1-4, with TRBD1 matching over 7 bases. Germline V CDR1 and CDR2: MNHEY, SMNVEV (reference sequence). The CDR3 is 16 residues long. Trimming cost V 5 bases and J 7 bases; bases outside gene matches: 13. CDR3 coding DNA: TGTGCCAGCAGTCCCCTAAACAGGGGCGATAGTGAAAAACTGTTTTTT. As protein: CASSPLNRGDSEKLFF.

The rearrangement uses TRBV24-1 and TRBJ2-5; TRBD1 might be the D (6 bases). Between the trimmed V and J ends, which lost 4 bases and 1 base, there was a span of 9 bases. The CDR3 is made up of 14 amino acids. Germline V CDR1 and CDR2: KGHDR, SFDVKD. The DNA of the CDR3 is TGTGCCACCAGTGACTCAGGGGCCCAAGAGACCCAGTACTTC. Translated, it gives CATSDSGAQETQYF.

This clone is a singleton in its sample. The genes are TRBV27 and TRBJ2-2; D is possibly TRBD2 (6 bases). This CDR3 comprises 16 residues. The germline gives CDR1 MNHEY, CDR2 SMNVEV (reference sequence). The germline V and J ends were trimmed by 1 base and 4 bases, with 13 bases remaining between them. Written as DNA, the CDR3 is TGTGCCAGCAGTTTATTCGGCGGGACGACCACCGGGGAGCTGTTTTTT. It specifies CASSLFGGTTTGELFF.

The CDR3 DNA follows: TGTGCCAGCGTTCACAGGGTAAGCTCCTACAATGAGCAGTTCTTC. This codes for CASVHRVSSYNEQFF. The gene calls are TRBV6-5 and TRBJ2-1, with TRBD1 as a possible D gene (6 bases). Germline values: CDR1 MNHEY, CDR2 SVGAGI. The CDR3 contains 15 residues. V lost 8 bases and J 0 bases, leaving 14 bases between the germline ends.

The DNA of the CDR3 is TGTGCCAGCCAGCGGGTAAATGAGCAGTTCTTC. Its protein is CASQRVNEQFF. The chain carries TRBV19 and TRBJ2-1, with D maybe TRBD2 (6 bases). The CDR3 has 11 amino acids. Germline V CDR1 and CDR2: LNHDA, SQIVND (reference sequence). The V end lost 9 bases, the J end lost 7 bases, and 10 bases lay between the germline ends.

The gene calls are TRBV27 and TRBJ1-1; 10 bases are shared with TRBD1. The V and J ends lost 5 bases and 3 bases, in that order; junction bases with no gene match: 9. The CDR3 has 16 residues. Germline CDR1 and CDR2: MNHEY and SMNVEV (reference sequence). CDR3 residues: CASSARTGGSDTEAFF. CDR3 nucleotide sequence: TGTGCCAGCAGTGCTCGGACAGGGGGATCGGACACTGAAGCTTTCTTT.